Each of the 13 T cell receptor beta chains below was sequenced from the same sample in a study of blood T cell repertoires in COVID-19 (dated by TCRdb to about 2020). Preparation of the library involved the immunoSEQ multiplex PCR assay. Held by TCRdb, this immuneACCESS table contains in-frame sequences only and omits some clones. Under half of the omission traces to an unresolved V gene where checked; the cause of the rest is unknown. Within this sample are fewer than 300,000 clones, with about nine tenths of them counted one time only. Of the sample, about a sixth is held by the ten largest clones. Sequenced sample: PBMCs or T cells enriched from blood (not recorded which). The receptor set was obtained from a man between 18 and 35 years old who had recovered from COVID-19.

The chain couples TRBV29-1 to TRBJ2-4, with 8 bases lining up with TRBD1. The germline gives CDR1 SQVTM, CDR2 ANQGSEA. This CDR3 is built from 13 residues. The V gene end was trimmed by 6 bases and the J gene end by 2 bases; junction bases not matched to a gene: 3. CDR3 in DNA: TGCAGCGTCGGACAGGGAACCAAAAACATTCAGTACTTC. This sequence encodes CSVGQGTKNIQYF.

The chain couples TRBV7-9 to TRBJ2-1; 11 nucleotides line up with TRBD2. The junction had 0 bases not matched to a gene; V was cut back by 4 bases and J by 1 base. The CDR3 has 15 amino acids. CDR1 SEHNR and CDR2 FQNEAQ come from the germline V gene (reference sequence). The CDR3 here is CASSWTSGSYNEQFF. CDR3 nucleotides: TGTGCCAGCAGCTGGACTAGCGGGTCCTACAATGAGCAGTTCTTC. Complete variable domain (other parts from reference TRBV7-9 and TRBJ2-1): DTGVSQNPRHKITKRGQNVTFRCDPISEHNRLYWYRQTLGQGPEFLTYFQNEAQLEKSRLLSDRFSAERPKGSFSTLEIQRTEQGDSAMYLCASSWTSGSYNEQFFGPGTRLTVL.

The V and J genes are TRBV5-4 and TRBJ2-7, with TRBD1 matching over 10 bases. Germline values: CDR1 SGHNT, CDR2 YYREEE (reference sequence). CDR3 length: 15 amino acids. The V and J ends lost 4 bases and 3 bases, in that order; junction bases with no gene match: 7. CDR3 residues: CASSEGQGRGYEQYF. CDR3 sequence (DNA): TGTGCCAGCAGCGAGGGACAGGGGAGAGGCTACGAGCAGTACTTC.

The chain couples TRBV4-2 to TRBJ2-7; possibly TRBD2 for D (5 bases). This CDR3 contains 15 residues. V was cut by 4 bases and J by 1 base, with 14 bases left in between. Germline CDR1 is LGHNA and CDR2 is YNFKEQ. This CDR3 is CASSPGLTQSYEQYF. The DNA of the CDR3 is TGTGCCAGCAGCCCCGGACTTACCCAATCCTACGAGCAGTACTTC.

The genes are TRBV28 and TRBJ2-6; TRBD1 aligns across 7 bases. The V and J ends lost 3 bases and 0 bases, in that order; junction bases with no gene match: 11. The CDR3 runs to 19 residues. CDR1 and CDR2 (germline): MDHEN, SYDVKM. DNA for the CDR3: TGTGCCAGCAGTTTTCCCTGGACAGGCTTAAGCTCTGGGGCCAACGTCCTGACTTTC. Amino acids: CASSFPWTGLSSGANVLTF.

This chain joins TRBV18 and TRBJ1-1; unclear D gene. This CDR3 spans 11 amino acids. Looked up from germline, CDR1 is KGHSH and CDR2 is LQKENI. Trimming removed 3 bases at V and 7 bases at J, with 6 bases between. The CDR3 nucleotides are TGTGCCAGCTCACCGGAGAATGAAGCTTTCTTT. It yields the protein CASSPENEAFF.

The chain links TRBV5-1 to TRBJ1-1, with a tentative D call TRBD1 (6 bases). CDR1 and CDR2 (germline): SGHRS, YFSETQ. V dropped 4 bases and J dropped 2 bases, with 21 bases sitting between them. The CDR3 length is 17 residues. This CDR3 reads CASSHGGPGEGNTEAFF. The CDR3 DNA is TGCGCCAGCAGCCACGGGGGGCCGGGAGAGGGTAACACTGAAGCTTTCTTT. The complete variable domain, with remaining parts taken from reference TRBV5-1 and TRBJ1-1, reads KAGVTQTPRYLIKTRGQQVTLSCSPISGHRSVSWYQQTPGQGLQFLFEYFSETQRNKGNFPGRFSGRQFSNSRSEMNVSTLELGDSALYLCASSHGGPGEGNTEAFFGQGTRLTVV.

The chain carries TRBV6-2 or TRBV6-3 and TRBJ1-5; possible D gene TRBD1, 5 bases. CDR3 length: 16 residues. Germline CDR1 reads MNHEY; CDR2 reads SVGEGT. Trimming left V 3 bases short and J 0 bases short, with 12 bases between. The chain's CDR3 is CASSYGPQVSNQPQHF. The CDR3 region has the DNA TGTGCCAGCAGTTATGGACCACAGGTTAGCAATCAGCCCCAGCATTTT.

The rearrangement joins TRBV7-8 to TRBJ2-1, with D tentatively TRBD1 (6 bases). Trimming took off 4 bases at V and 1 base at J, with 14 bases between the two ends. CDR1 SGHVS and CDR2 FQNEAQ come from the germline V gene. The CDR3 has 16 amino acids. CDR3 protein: CASSSPGHSSYNEQFF. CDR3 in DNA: TGTGCCAGCAGCTCCCCGGGACACTCATCCTACAATGAGCAGTTCTTC.

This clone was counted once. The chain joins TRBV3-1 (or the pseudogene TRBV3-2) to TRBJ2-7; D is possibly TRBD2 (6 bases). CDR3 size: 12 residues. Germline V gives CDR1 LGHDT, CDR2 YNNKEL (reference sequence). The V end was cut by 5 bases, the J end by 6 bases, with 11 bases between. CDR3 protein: CASSTGTREQYF. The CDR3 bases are TGTGCCAGCAGCACCGGGACTCGCGAGCAGTACTTC.

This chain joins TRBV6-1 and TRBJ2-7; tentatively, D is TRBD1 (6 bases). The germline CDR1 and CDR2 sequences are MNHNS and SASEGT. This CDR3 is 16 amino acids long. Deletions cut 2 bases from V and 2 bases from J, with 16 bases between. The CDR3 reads CASSETTGTIAYEQYF. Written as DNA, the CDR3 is TGTGCCAGCAGTGAAACTACAGGGACGATCGCCTACGAGCAGTACTTC.

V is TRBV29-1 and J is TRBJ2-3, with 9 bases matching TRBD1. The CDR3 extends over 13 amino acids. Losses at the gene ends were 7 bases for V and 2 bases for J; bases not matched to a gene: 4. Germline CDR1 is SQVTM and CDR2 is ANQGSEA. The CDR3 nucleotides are TGCAGCGCCGGACAGGGGCACACAGATACGCAGTATTTT. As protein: CSAGQGHTDTQYF.

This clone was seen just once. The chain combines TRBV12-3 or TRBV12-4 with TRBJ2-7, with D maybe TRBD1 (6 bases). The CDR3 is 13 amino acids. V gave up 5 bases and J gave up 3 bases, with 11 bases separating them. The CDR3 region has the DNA TGTGCCAGCAGTGACAGGCTTCGCTACGAGCAGTACTTC. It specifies CASSDRLRYEQYF.